This TCR beta chain was captured by sequencing in a study of PD-1 blockade in mismatch repair-deficient tumors. Trimming shortened V by 2 bases and J by 0 bases, and 11 bases separated the two germline ends. The CDR3 length is 17 residues. Germline V gives CDR1 SNHLY, CDR2 FYNNEI. The table came from immunoSEQ multiplex PCR; TCRdb's copy has only in-frame clones and leaves some out. The table lists about 25,000 clones, less than 85% of them singletons. This clonotype originated in an adult with mismatch repair-deficient cancer. The rearrangement uses TRBV2 and TRBJ2-6; D is possibly TRBD1 (5 bases). Material: PBMCs, obtained before pembrolizumab treatment. CDR3 coding DNA: TGTGCCAGCAGTGAATGGGGCACCCGCTCTGGGGCCAACGTCCTGACTTTC. Translating it yields CASSEWGTRSGANVLTF.